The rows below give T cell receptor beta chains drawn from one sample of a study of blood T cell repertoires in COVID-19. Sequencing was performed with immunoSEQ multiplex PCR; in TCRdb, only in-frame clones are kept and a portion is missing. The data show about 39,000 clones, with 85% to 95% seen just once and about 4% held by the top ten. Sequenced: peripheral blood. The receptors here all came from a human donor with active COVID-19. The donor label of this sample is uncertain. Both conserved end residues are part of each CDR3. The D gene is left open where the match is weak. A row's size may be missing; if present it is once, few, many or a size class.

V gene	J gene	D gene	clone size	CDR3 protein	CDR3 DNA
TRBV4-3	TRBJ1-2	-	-	CASSQGQTYGYTF	TGCGCCAGCAGCCAAGGACAGACCTATGGCTACACCTTC
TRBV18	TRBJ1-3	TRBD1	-	CASSPLPGQGNTIYF	TGTGCCAGCTCACCACTCCCGGGACAGGGTAACACCATATATTTT
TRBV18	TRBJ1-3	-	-	CASSPRPGSSGNTIYF	TGTGCCAGCTCACCGCGTCCGGGAAGCTCTGGAAACACCATATATTTT
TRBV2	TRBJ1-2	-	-	CASKRAYLGGYTF	TGTGCCAGCAAGCGGGCGTACCTGGGAGGCTACACCTTC
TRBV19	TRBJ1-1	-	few	CASSISGNTVEAFF	TGTGCCAGTAGTATTTCCGGGAACACGGTAGAAGCTTTCTTT
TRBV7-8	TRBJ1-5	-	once	CASSRAGDSNQPQHF	TGTGCCAGCAGCCGCGCGGGGGATAGCAATCAGCCCCAGCATTTT
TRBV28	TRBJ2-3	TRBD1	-	CASSRWTGSTDTQYF	TGTGCCAGCAGTCGTTGGACAGGGTCTACAGATACGCAGTATTTT
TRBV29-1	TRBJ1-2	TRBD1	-	CSVIQQGTYGYTF	TGCAGCGTTATACAACAGGGGACCTATGGCTACACCTTC
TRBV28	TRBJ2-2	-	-	CASSLVGKPPGELFF	TGTGCCAGCAGTTTAGTCGGGAAGCCCCCGGGGGAGCTGTTTTTT
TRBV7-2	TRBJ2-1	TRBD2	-	CASSQKVLTASGNNEQFF	TGTGCCAGCAGCCAAAAAGTCCTGACGGCTAGCGGAAACAATGAGCAGTTCTTC
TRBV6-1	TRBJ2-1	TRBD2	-	CASSEAHLAGGQTNEQFF	TGTGCCAGCAGTGAAGCGCATCTAGCGGGGGGGCAAACGAATGAGCAGTTCTTC
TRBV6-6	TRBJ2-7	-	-	CASSYLGKGRSYEQYF	TGTGCCAGCAGTTACTTGGGAAAGGGGCGTTCCTACGAGCAGTACTTC
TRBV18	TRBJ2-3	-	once	CASSLFSVDTQYF	TGTGCCAGCTCACTTTTCTCGGTGGATACGCAGTATTTT
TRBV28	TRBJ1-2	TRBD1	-	CASVGGVYGYTF	TGTGCCAGCGTAGGGGGCGTCTATGGCTACACCTTC
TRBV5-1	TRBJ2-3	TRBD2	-	CASSLSSSGGLADTQYF	TGCGCCAGCAGCTTGTCTTCGAGCGGGGGTTTGGCAGATACGCAGTATTTT
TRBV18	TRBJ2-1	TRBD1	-	CASSPTGGWSYNEQFF	TGTGCCAGCTCTCCTACAGGGGGCTGGTCCTACAATGAGCAGTTCTTC
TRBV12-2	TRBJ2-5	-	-	CASRFHASGGLQETQYF	TGTGCAAGTCGCTTCCACGCTAGCGGGGGACTTCAAGAGACCCAGTACTTC
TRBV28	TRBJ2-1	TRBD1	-	CASSFVMGRMTGSSNEQFF	TGTGCCAGCAGTTTTGTGATGGGAAGAATGACAGGGTCGAGCAATGAGCAGTTCTTC
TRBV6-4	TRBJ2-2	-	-	CASSGTPTGELFF	TGTGCCAGCAGTGGCACTCCCACCGGGGAGCTGTTTTTT
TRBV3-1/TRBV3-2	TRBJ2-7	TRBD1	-	CASSQGTGALGEQYF	TGTGCCAGCAGCCAAGGGACAGGTGCATTGGGGGAGCAGTACTTC
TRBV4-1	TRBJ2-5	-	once	CASSPAGLVAQYF	TGCGCCAGCAGCCCCGCCGGACTGGTTGCCCAGTACTTC
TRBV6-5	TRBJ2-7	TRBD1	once	CASSYPGQGMNEQYF	TGTGCCAGCAGTTATCCGGGACAGGGCATGAACGAGCAGTACTTC
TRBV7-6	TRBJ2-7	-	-	CASSPQAARYEQYF	TGTGCCAGCAGCCCACAGGCAGCCCGCTACGAGCAGTACTTC
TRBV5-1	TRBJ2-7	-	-	CASHDSPIYEQYF	TGCGCCAGCCACGACTCCCCAATCTACGAGCAGTACTTC
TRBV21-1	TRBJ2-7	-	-	CASGWKHRLAGDEQYF	TGTGCCAGCGGATGGAAACATAGGCTAGCGGGAGACGAGCAGTACTTC
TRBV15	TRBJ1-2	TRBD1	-	CATSRVGTGYGYTF	TGTGCCACCAGCAGAGTCGGGACAGGCTATGGCTACACCTTC
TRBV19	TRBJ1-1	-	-	CASRTLLTGRGEAFF	TGTGCCAGTAGAACACTCCTCACAGGGAGGGGTGAAGCTTTCTTT
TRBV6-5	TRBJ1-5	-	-	CASSPVPSNQPQHF	TGTGCCAGCAGCCCCGTCCCTAGCAATCAGCCCCAGCATTTT
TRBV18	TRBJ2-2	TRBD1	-	CASSPRQGWGTGELFF	TGTGCCAGCTCACCCCGACAGGGCTGGGGCACCGGGGAGCTGTTTTTT
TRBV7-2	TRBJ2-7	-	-	CASSLLVGTHPYEQYF	TGTGCCAGCAGCTTATTGGTCGGGACACATCCCTACGAGCAGTACTTC
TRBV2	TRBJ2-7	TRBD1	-	CASSEGQGGYWANEQYF	TGTGCCAGCAGTGAAGGACAGGGGGGATATTGGGCGAACGAGCAGTACTTC
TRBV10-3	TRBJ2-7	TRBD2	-	CAISVRPGLAADEQYF	TGTGCCATCAGTGTGAGACCGGGACTAGCGGCGGACGAGCAGTACTTC
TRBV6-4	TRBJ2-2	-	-	CASSESGGTGELFF	TGTGCCAGCAGTGAGTCAGGAGGGACCGGGGAGCTGTTTTTT
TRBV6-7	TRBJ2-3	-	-	CASRRGKTDTQYF	TGTGCCAGCCGACGGGGGAAGACAGATACGCAGTATTTT
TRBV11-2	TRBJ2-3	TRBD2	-	CASSLDPGLAGVHTQYF	TGTGCCAGCAGCTTAGATCCTGGACTAGCGGGAGTACATACGCAGTATTTT
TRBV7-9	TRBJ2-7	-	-	CASSLSQRSYEQYF	TGTGCCAGCAGCTTAAGTCAGCGATCCTACGAGCAGTACTTC
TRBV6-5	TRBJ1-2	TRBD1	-	CASRKTGAQGYGYTF	TGTGCCAGCAGGAAGACAGGGGCGCAAGGGTATGGCTACACCTTC
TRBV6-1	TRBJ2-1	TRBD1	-	CASSGWDRARGDEQFF	TGTGCCAGCAGTGGATGGGACAGGGCACGAGGGGATGAGCAGTTCTTC
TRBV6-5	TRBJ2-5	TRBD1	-	CASSLDRAWETQYF	TGTGCCAGCAGCCTGGACAGGGCCTGGGAGACCCAGTACTTC
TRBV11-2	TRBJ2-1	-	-	CASSLASTWFF	TGTGCCAGCAGCTTAGCTTCAACATGGTTCTTC
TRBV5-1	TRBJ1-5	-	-	CASSLGGGYNQPQHF	TGCGCCAGCAGCTTGGGGGGGGGATACAATCAGCCCCAGCATTTT
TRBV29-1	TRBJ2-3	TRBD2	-	CSVPLAGGLTDTQYF	TGCAGCGTCCCACTAGCGGGAGGGCTCACAGATACGCAGTATTTT